These 17 T cell receptor beta chains were all obtained from the same sample, sequenced in a study of blood T cell repertoires in COVID-19. Some clones are missing from TCRdb's copy, which holds only in-frame ones; the method was immunoSEQ multiplex PCR. The sample includes 400,000 or so clones, about 90% of them seen just once. Input material: PBMCs or T cells enriched from blood (not recorded which). The receptors were gathered from a young man who had recovered from COVID-19.

The chain employs TRBV4-1 and TRBJ1-3; TRBD1 agrees at 7 bases. The CDR3 spans 14 residues. The V gene's germline CDR1 is MGHRA and CDR2 YSYEKL. Trimming at V came to 7 bases and at J to 1 base, leaving 4 bases not matched to a gene. CDR3 loop: CASTDRVSGNTIYF. CDR3 nucleotides: TGCGCCAGCACCGACAGGGTATCTGGAAACACCATATATTTT.

The V call is TRBV7-7, the J call TRBJ2-7, with D perhaps matching TRBD2 (5 bases). Germline V lookup: CDR1 SSHAT, CDR2 FNYEAQ (reference sequence). Trimming took 3 bases from V and 7 from J, leaving 19 bases between them. The CDR3 has 15 residues. The CDR3 nucleotides read TGTGCCAGCAGCTTGGGGAGAGGCGGGCAGCAGGAGCAGTACTTC. It translates to CASSLGRGGQQEQYF.

The chain employs TRBV28 and TRBJ1-4; TRBD1 agrees at 11 bases. CDR1 is MDHEN and CDR2 is SYDVKM in the germline V gene. J gave up 6 bases and V 5 bases, and 8 bases lay outside the gene matches. CDR3 size: 16 residues. CDR3 nucleotides: TGTGCCAGCAGTGCACACACGGGACAGGGGGATGAAAAACTGTTTTTT. Translation: CASSAHTGQGDEKLFF.

This chain links TRBV1 with TRBJ2-3; whether TRBD2, the table's D call, matches the DNA was not checked. TRBV1 is noted as a pseudogene. This CDR3 spans 18 amino acids. DNA of the CDR3: TGCACCAGCAGCCAAGTGGGCCTAGCGGGGGGGCGGGCAGATACGCAGTATTTT. As protein: CTSSQVGLAGGRADTQYF.

This chain connects TRBV24-1 to TRBJ2-2; possible D gene TRBD1, 6 bases. This CDR3 contains 17 residues. Germline V gives CDR1 KGHDR, CDR2 SFDVKD. V lost 2 bases and J lost 1, with 13 bases in between. The CDR3 sequence is CATSDSRQALNTGELFF. In DNA, the CDR3 is TGTGCCACCAGTGATTCCAGACAGGCCTTGAACACCGGGGAGCTGTTTTTT.

This clone appeared once. The chain is built from TRBV27 and TRBJ1-1; perhaps TRBD1 as D (5 bases). Trimming pared 5 bases from V and 10 bases from J, leaving 17 bases between. CDR1 and CDR2 (germline): MNHEY, SMNVEV (reference sequence). The CDR3 has 13 residues. The CDR3 here is CASSPRDSEGAFF. CDR3 nucleotide sequence: TGTGCCAGCAGTCCTCGGGACTCCGAAGGAGCTTTCTTT.

The chain carries TRBV7-5 and TRBJ1-5; no check of the table's D call, TRBD1, against the DNA was made. TRBV7-5 is shown as a pseudogene. The CDR3 runs 12 residues. CDR3 DNA sequence: TGTGTCAGAAGGCCAGGGAATCAGCCCCAGCATTTT. It codes for CVRRPGNQPQHF.

The genes are TRBV6-9 and TRBJ1-5; 7 positions agree with TRBD1. Per the germline V gene, CDR1 is MNHGY and CDR2 is SVAAGI. The CDR3 has 15 residues. The trim removed 7 bases at V and 3 bases at J, leaving 9 bases unmatched. Here the CDR3 DNA reads TGTGCCAGCATCCACCCGACAGGGAACAATCAGCCCCAGCATTTT. This gives the protein CASIHPTGNNQPQHF.

V usage is TRBV6-4 and J usage is TRBJ2-1; no firm D call. Germline values: CDR1 MRHNA, CDR2 SNTAGT. The CDR3 is 15 residues long. V lost 6 bases, J lost 0 bases, and 12 bases lay in between. The CDR3 sequence is CASSTSGNSYNEQFF. Here the CDR3 DNA reads TGTGCCAGCAGCACATCAGGAAACTCCTACAATGAGCAGTTCTTC.

This chain connects TRBV29-1 to TRBJ2-7; possible D gene TRBD1, 5 bases. CDR3 length: 15 amino acids. V was clipped by 3 bases and J by 4 bases, with 19 bases between them. The germline V gene has CDR1 SQVTM and CDR2 ANQGSEA. Here the CDR3 reads CSVEAPGPGAYEQYF. The CDR3 DNA sequence: TGCAGCGTTGAGGCCCCCGGACCTGGGGCTTACGAGCAGTACTTC.

This sequence joins TRBV4-1 and TRBJ1-3, with D hard to call. V lost 0 bases, J lost 0 bases, and 6 bases lay in between. This CDR3 is 15 amino acids long. Per germline, CDR1 MGHRA and CDR2 YSYEKL. Written as DNA, the CDR3 is TGCGCCAGCAGCCAAGAACAGAGCTCTGGAAACACCATATATTTT. Protein: CASSQEQSSGNTIYF.

V gene TRBV27 combines with J gene TRBJ2-3; 14 bases agree with TRBD2. V lost 5 bases to trimming and J lost 0 bases; unmatched junction nucleotides: 7. Germline V lookup: CDR1 MNHEY, CDR2 SMNVEV (reference sequence). The CDR3 covers 18 residues. This chain's CDR3 is CASSPRTSGRISTDTQYF. The CDR3 region has the DNA TGTGCCAGCAGTCCCCGGACTAGCGGGAGGATTAGCACAGATACGCAGTATTTT.

J is TRBJ1-1 and V is TRBV19; tentatively, D is TRBD1 (5 bases). V gave up 6 bases and J gave up 4 bases, with 15 bases separating them. The germline gives CDR1 LNHDA, CDR2 SQIVND (reference sequence). CDR3 size: 14 residues. This CDR3 is CASSPPQGGTEAFF. The CDR3 DNA reads as TGTGCCAGTAGCCCTCCCCAGGGCGGCACTGAAGCTTTCTTT.

The V gene is TRBV2, the J gene TRBJ1-4; 7 nucleotides line up with TRBD1. V lost 11 bases and J lost 3; bases outside the gene matches: 3. The CDR3 is 12 amino acids. CDR1 and CDR2 from the germline V gene are SNHLY and FYNNEI. The CDR3 spells CAWGTANEKLFF. In DNA, the CDR3 is TGTGCCTGGGGGACAGCTAATGAAAAACTGTTTTTT.

CDR3 sequence reads: CASSYGLAETYNEQFF. In nucleotides, the CDR3 is TGTGCCAGCAGCTACGGACTAGCGGAAACCTACAATGAGCAGTTCTTC. This chain connects TRBV9 to TRBJ2-1, with 10 nucleotides matching TRBD2. V shed 4 bases, J shed 2 bases, and the junction held 6 bases outside the gene matches. The CDR3 covers 16 residues. The germline V gene encodes CDR1 SGDLS and CDR2 YYNGEE. The full variable domain, its missing parts supplied by reference TRBV9 and TRBJ2-1, is DSGVTQTPKHLITATGQRVTLRCSPRSGDLSVYWYQQSLDQGLQFLIQYYNGEERAKGNILERFSAQQFPDLHSELNLSSLELGDSALYFCASSYGLAETYNEQFFGPGTRLTVL.

The chain uses TRBV6-5 and TRBJ1-1, with D tentatively TRBD1 (6 bases). CDR1 and CDR2 from the germline V gene are MNHEY and SVGAGI. Trimming removed 6 bases from V and 1 base from J, with 15 bases in between. This CDR3 comprises 15 residues. In DNA, the CDR3 is TGTGCCAGCAGCCTACGGACAGACCAGAACACTGAAGCTTTCTTT. Its translation: CASSLRTDQNTEAFF.

This rearrangement joins TRBV7-8 to TRBJ1-1, with D possibly matching TRBD1 (5 bases). The V end lost 5 bases, the J end lost 0 bases, and 10 bases lay between the germline ends. In germline, CDR1 is SGHVS, CDR2 FQNEAQ. The CDR3 is 14 amino acids. The CDR3 region has the DNA TGTGCCAGCAGCCCCAGGGAGGTGAACACTGAAGCTTTCTTT. It yields the protein CASSPREVNTEAFF.